Listed below are T cell receptor beta chains from one sample, sequenced in a study of blood T cell repertoires in COVID-19. Sequenced by immunoSEQ multiplex PCR; TCRdb stores in-frame clones only, minus some. In the table there are 100,000 or so clones, 85% of which are singletons. Sequenced: peripheral blood. The receptor set was obtained from a man over 45 with acute or convalescent COVID-19. Both conserved end residues are part of each CDR3. The order of the fields is clone size, D gene, J gene, V gene, CDR3 protein, CDR3 DNA. The D gene is left open where the match is weak. The size field is filled for only some rows; it gives once, few, many or a size class.

.,.,TRBJ2-3,TRBV27,CASSPFTDTQYF,TGTGCCAGCAGTCCCTTCACAGATACGCAGTATTTT
.,TRBD2,TRBJ2-1,TRBV6-2/TRBV6-3,CASSYSAGGYNEQFF,TGTGCCAGCAGTTACTCGGCGGGGGGCTACAATGAGCAGTTCTTC
.,TRBD2,TRBJ2-5,TRBV9,CASSALGLAETQYF,TGTGCCAGCAGCGCACTCGGACTAGCTGAGACCCAGTACTTC
.,.,TRBJ2-2,TRBV9,CASSVVSVAGELFF,TGTGCCAGCAGCGTAGTAAGCGTGGCCGGGGAGCTGTTTTTT
.,TRBD2,TRBJ2-1,TRBV9,CASTLSASLLTGGQHEQFF,TGTGCCAGCACTCTTTCCGCCAGCCTCTTAACGGGGGGGCAGCATGAGCAGTTCTTC
few,TRBD2,TRBJ2-4,TRBV4-1,CASSQVLAGGLDIQYF,TGCGCCAGCAGCCAAGTGTTAGCGGGAGGGCTAGACATTCAGTACTTC
.,.,TRBJ1-6,TRBV5-1,CASSLEVAGPNSPLHF,TGCGCCAGCAGCTTGGAAGTGGCAGGCCCTAATTCACCCCTCCACTTT
.,.,TRBJ1-1,TRBV7-9,CASSSFLNTEAFF,TGTGCCAGCAGTTCTTTTTTGAACACTGAAGCTTTCTTT
.,TRBD2,TRBJ2-2,TRBV27,CASTGLAGVDGELFF,TGTGCCAGCACCGGACTAGCGGGAGTTGACGGGGAGCTGTTTTTT
.,.,TRBJ1-5,TRBV4-1,CASSPGAGRNQPQHF,TGCGCCAGCAGCCCAGGGGCCGGTCGCAATCAGCCCCAGCATTTT
.,TRBD2,TRBJ2-2,TRBV25-1,CASSESPGRAYTGELFF,TGTGCCAGCAGTGAATCCCCCGGGAGGGCCTACACCGGGGAGCTGTTTTTT
.,TRBD1,TRBJ2-3,TRBV11-3,CATQPGQAWADTQYF,TGTGCCACCCAACCCGGACAGGCCTGGGCAGATACGCAGTATTTT
.,.,TRBJ1-1,TRBV21-1,CASSNMEQPNTEAFF,TGTGCCAGCAGCAACATGGAACAGCCGAACACTGAAGCTTTCTTT
.,.,TRBJ2-2,TRBV11-3,CASSLTTGTGELFF,TGTGCCAGCAGCTTAACCACAGGGACCGGGGAGCTGTTTTTT
few,TRBD2,TRBJ2-1,TRBV19,CASSIDRSAGFTTTPSSYNEQFF,TGTGCCAGTAGTATAGATAGATCAGCGGGATTTACAACTACCCCGAGCTCCTACAATGAGCAGTTCTTC
.,.,TRBJ2-3,TRBV18,CASSGGSTDTQYF,TGTGCCAGCTCAGGGGGGAGCACAGATACGCAGTATTTT
.,.,TRBJ2-6,TRBV24-1,CATGHGGSTGANVLTF,TGTGCCACCGGTCACGGTGGGAGTACTGGGGCCAACGTCCTGACTTTC
few,TRBD1,TRBJ1-2,TRBV7-9,CASSQTTGVYGYTF,TGTGCCAGCAGCCAAACGACAGGGGTCTATGGCTACACCTTC
.,.,TRBJ1-2,TRBV4-1,CASSQVATVRYGYTF,TGCGCCAGCAGCCAAGTTGCGACAGTTCGCTATGGCTACACCTTC
.,TRBD1,TRBJ1-4,TRBV9,CASSGQGAGNEKLFF,TGTGCCAGCAGCGGACAGGGGGCCGGTAATGAAAAACTGTTTTTT
.,.,TRBJ2-7,TRBV19,CASSIVFPGLGGYEQYF,TGTGCCAGTAGTATAGTCTTTCCGGGACTCGGAGGTTACGAGCAGTACTTC
.,TRBD1,TRBJ1-6,TRBV11-3,CASSSMGTEYSPLHF,TGTGCCAGCAGCTCCATGGGGACAGAGTATTCACCCCTCCACTTT
.,.,TRBJ2-4,TRBV6-4,CASSGGGNIQYF,TGTGCCAGCAGTGGCGGAGGAAACATTCAGTACTTC
few,.,TRBJ1-1,TRBV30,CAWSNRALAEAFF,TGTGCCTGGAGTAACAGGGCCCTAGCTGAAGCTTTCTTT
.,TRBD2,TRBJ2-3,TRBV24-1,CATSDAGTSGTRQYF,TGTGCCACCAGTGATGCCGGGACTAGCGGCACGAGGCAGTATTTT
.,TRBD1,TRBJ1-5,TRBV27,CASSLFVTGDRQPQHF,TGTGCCAGCAGTTTATTCGTGACAGGGGATCGTCAGCCCCAGCATTTT
.,.,TRBJ2-2,TRBV19,CASRWTLDSGELFF,TGTGCCAGTAGGTGGACACTCGATTCCGGGGAGCTGTTTTTT
.,TRBD1,TRBJ1-1,TRBV10-3,CAIRAGQGNTEAFF,TGTGCCATCAGAGCCGGACAGGGGAACACTGAAGCTTTCTTT
.,TRBD2,TRBJ2-3,TRBV12-5,CASGLATSGGAFPQYF,TGTGCTAGTGGTTTGGCGACTAGCGGGGGGGCGTTCCCTCAGTATTTT
.,.,TRBJ2-7,TRBV4-1,CASSPVPLSQGGVYEQYF,TGCGCCAGCAGCCCTGTACCTTTGTCCCAGGGGGGAGTCTACGAGCAGTACTTC
.,.,TRBJ2-7,TRBV27,CASTDGYEQYF,TGTGCCAGCACCGACGGGTACGAGCAGTACTTC
.,.,TRBJ2-7,TRBV28,CASSLNWQKKYF,TGTGCCAGCAGTTTAAATTGGCAGAAAAAGTACTTC
.,.,TRBJ2-7,TRBV27,CASSSGQGLANEQYF,.
.,TRBD2,TRBJ2-5,TRBV4-2,CASSLTSAGGEETQYF,TGTGCCAGCAGCCTAACCTCAGCGGGAGGGGAAGAGACCCAGTACTTC
.,TRBD2,TRBJ2-7,TRBV2,CASTIRTSGGYEQYF,TGTGCCAGCACCATAAGGACTAGCGGGGGCTACGAGCAGTACTTC
few,.,TRBJ2-7,TRBV7-9,CASSLRDEQYF,TGTGCCAGCAGCTTACGGGACGAGCAGTACTTC
.,TRBD1,TRBJ1-1,TRBV3-1/TRBV3-2,CASSSRGQAEAFF,TGTGCCAGCAGCTCCAGGGGGCAAGCTGAAGCTTTCTTT
.,TRBD2,TRBJ2-1,TRBV4-2,CASSQVGGAYNEQFF,TGTGCCAGCAGCCAAGTCGGGGGGGCCTACAATGAGCAGTTCTTC
few,TRBD2,TRBJ2-2,TRBV4-1,CASSQGQRGGSGELFF,TGCGCCAGCAGCCAAGGTCAGCGGGGGGGCTCCGGGGAGCTGTTTTTT
.,TRBD2,TRBJ2-1,TRBV24-1,CATSARGGGGEQFF,TGTGCCACCAGTGCCCGGGGCGGGGGTGGTGAGCAGTTCTTC
few,.,TRBJ2-7,TRBV5-1,CASSSEAFSYEQYF,TGCGCCAGCAGCTCGGAGGCGTTTTCCTACGAGCAGTACTTC
.,TRBD2,TRBJ2-7,TRBV7-9,CASSWTSGGPYEQYF,TGTGCCAGCAGCTGGACTAGCGGGGGTCCCTACGAGCAGTACTTC
.,TRBD1,TRBJ2-1,TRBV7-3,CASSLNWDRDYNEQFF,TGTGCCAGCAGCTTAAATTGGGACAGGGACTACAATGAGCAGTTCTTC
.,.,TRBJ2-3,TRBV7-2,CASSLNGFPDTQYF,TGTGCCAGCAGCTTAAACGGTTTTCCAGATACGCAGTATTTT
.,.,TRBJ2-7,TRBV12-3/TRBV12-4,CASSTIGVGEQYF,TGTGCCAGCAGCACCATCGGGGTCGGCGAGCAGTACTTC